The entry below gives a single TCR beta chain sequence along with its context. Each CDR3 protein gets one entry after TCRdb re-called the RT-PCR reads with MiXCR. The sample consists of about 680,000 distinct CDR3 sequences, about 14% of them appearing once. Material: memory CD4+ T cells from blood. The TCR sequence derives from a female donor in good health, serving as a healthy control.

CDR3 protein: CSVATGQGASNEQYF. CDR3 nucleotide sequence: TGCAGCGTTGCAACCGGACAGGGGGCCTCTAACGAGCAGTACTTC. The rearrangement joins TRBV29-1 to TRBJ2-7, with 11 bases fitting TRBD1. CDR1 and CDR2 from the germline V gene are SQVTM and ANQGSEA. J lost 5 bases, V lost 4 bases, and 10 bases had no gene match. The CDR3 sequence is 15 residues long.